The 3 T cell receptor beta chains in this list originate from one sample, sequenced in a study of cytomegalovirus exposure and HLA in healthy donors. Primers: 60 Vbeta forward and 13 Jbeta reverse. The method was immunoSEQ multiplex PCR; TCRdb's version includes in-frame clones alone and lacks a portion of them. This table holds about 97,000 clones, about 60% found once. The sequencing input was PBMCs. The receptors here all came from a human donor in good health.

The chain links TRBV4-1 to TRBJ2-7; 9 bases agree with TRBD2. V lost 1 base to trimming and J lost 3 bases; unmatched junction nucleotides: 4. This CDR3 comprises 15 residues. CDR1 is MGHRA, CDR2 YSYEKL, per germline. CDR3: CASSQVETSGYEQYF. The CDR3, as DNA: TGCGCCAGCAGCCAAGTTGAGACTAGCGGCTACGAGCAGTACTTC.

V and J are TRBV11-2 and TRBJ2-6, with 7 bases aligning to TRBD2. This CDR3 has 19 amino acids. Trimming took 0 bases from V and 0 from J; bases not matched to a gene: 8. Germline loops: CDR1 SGHAT, CDR2 FQNNGV. The chain's CDR3 is CASSLDVQRGPSGANVLTF. CDR3 DNA sequence: TGTGCCAGCAGCTTAGATGTCCAGCGGGGACCCTCTGGGGCCAACGTCCTGACTTTC.

The gene calls are TRBV7-2 and TRBJ2-3, with a tentative D call TRBD2 (5 bases). CDR3 length: 13 amino acids. From germline, CDR1 is SGHTA and CDR2 FQGNSA. V was trimmed by 7 bases and J by 10 bases, leaving 18 bases between them. Here the CDR3 DNA reads TGTGCCAGCACCCTAAGGCGGGTAGAGGCGCAGTATTTT. Translating gives CASTLRRVEAQYF.